This T cell receptor (beta chain) stems from a study of blood T cell repertoires in COVID-19. The repertoire was sequenced with immunoSEQ multiplex PCR; TCRdb's copy has only in-frame clones and lacks some. The profile shows 200,000 to 300,000 clones, approximately 86% of them singletons. V lost 3 bases to trimming and J lost 3 bases, with 12 bases between them. This CDR3 is 14 amino acids long. CDR1 and CDR2 from the germline V gene are SGHNT and YYREEE (reference sequence). The sequence derives from a woman between 40 and 50 years old with acute COVID-19. Sequencing was done on a sample of PBMCs or T cells enriched from blood (not recorded which). The chain links TRBV5-4 to TRBJ2-5, with a tentative D call TRBD2 (6 bases). The CDR3 sequence: CASSWGGDEETQYF. CDR3 bases: TGTGCCAGCAGCTGGGGCGGGGACGAAGAGACCCAGTACTTC.